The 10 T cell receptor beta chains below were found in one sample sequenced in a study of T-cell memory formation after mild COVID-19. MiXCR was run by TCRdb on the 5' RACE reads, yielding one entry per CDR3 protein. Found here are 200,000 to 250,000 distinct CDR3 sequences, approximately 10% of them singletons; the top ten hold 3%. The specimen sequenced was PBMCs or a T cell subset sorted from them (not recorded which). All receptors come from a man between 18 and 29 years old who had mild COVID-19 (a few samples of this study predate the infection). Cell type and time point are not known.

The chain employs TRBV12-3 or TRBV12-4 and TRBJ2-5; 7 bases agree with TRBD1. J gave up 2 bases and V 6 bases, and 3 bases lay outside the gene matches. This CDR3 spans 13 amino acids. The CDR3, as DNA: TGTGCCAGCAGATTGACAGGGCAAGAGACCCAGTACTTC. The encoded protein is CASRLTGQETQYF.

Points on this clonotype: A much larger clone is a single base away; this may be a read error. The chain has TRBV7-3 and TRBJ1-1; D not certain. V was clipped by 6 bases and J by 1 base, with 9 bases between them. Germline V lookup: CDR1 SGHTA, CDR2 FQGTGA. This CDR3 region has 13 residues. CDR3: CASSFRQNTEAFF. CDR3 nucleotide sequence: TGTGCCAGCAGTTTTCGACAGAACACTGAAGCTTTCTTT.

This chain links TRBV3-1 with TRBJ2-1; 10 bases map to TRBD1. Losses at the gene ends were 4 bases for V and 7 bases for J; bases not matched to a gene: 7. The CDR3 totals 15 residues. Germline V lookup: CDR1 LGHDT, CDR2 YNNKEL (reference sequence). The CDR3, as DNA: TGTGCCAGCAGCCCGAGGGGACAGGGGTGGAATGAGCAGTTCTTC. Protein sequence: CASSPRGQGWNEQFF.

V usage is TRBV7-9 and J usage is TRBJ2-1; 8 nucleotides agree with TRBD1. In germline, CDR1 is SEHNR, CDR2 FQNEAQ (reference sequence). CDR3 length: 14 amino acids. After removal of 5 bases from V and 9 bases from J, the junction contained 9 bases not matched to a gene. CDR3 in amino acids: CASSTGQGLGEQFF. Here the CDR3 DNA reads TGTGCCAGCAGCACCGGACAGGGTTTGGGTGAGCAGTTCTTC.

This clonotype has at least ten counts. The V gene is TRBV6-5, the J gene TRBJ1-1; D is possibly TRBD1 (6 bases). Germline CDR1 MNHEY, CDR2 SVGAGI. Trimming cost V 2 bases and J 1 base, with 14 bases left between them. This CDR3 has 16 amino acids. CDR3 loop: CASSYDGGRRNTEAFF. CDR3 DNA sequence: TGTGCCAGCAGTTACGACGGGGGGCGGAGGAACACTGAAGCTTTCTTT.

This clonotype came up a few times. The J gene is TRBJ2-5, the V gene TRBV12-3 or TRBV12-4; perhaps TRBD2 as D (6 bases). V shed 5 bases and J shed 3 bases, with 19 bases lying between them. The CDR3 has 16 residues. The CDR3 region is CASSPRSGRLEETQYF. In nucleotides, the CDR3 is TGTGCCAGCAGTCCCAGGTCAGGGAGGTTGGAAGAGACCCAGTACTTC.

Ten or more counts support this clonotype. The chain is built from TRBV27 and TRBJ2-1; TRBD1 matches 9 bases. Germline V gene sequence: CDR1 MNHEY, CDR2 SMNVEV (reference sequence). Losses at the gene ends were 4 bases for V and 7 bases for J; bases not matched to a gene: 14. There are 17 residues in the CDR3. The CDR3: CASSSTARDRVPNEQFF. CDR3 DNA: TGTGCCAGCAGTTCGACTGCCCGGGACAGGGTCCCTAATGAGCAGTTCTTC.

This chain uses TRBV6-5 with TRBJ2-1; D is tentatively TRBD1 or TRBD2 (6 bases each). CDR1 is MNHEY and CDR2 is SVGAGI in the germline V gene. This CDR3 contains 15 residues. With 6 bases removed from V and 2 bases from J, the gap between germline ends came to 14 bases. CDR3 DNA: TGTGCCAGCAGACTCTTTGGGGGGCCCTACAATGAGCAGTTCTTC. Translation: CASRLFGGPYNEQFF.

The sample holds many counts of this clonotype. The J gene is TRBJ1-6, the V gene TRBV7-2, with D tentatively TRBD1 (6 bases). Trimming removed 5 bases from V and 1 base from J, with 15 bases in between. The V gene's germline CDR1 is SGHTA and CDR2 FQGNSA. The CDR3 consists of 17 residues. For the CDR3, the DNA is TGTGCCAGCAGCCTCTCCAAGGGGGAATCCTATAATTCACCCCTCCACTTT. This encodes CASSLSKGESYNSPLHF.

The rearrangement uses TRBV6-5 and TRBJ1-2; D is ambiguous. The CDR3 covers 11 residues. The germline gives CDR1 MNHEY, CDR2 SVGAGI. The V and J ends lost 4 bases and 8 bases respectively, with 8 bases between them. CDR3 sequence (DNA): TGTGCCAGCAGTTGGCCGGGGGGCTACACCTTC. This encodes CASSWPGGYTF.